Detailed here is one TCR beta chain. The data originate from a study of blood T cell repertoires in COVID-19. Study details: In each case, the material was cDNA or gDNA derived from T cells, B-cell-depleted T cells, or PBMCs.

Sequencing was performed with immunoSEQ multiplex PCR; in TCRdb, only in-frame clones are kept and a portion is missing. Here the sample spans 12,000 or so clones, around nine tenths being singletons. Per germline, CDR1 SGHTA and CDR2 FQGNSA. CDR3 length: 15 amino acids. V lost 4 bases, J lost 5 bases, and 15 bases lay in between. Source material: peripheral blood. The clonotype was recovered from an older man with active COVID-19. The V and J genes are TRBV7-2 and TRBJ2-1, with TRBD1 as a possible D gene (6 bases). CDR3 region: CASSSGTSLDNEQFF. CDR3 nucleotides: TGTGCCAGCAGCTCCGGGACATCCCTTGACAATGAGCAGTTCTTC. Full variable domain (rest looked up from reference TRBV7-2 and TRBJ2-1): GAGVSQSPSNKVTEKGKDVELRCDPISGHTALYWYRQSLGQGLEFLIYFQGNSAPDKSGLPSDRFSAERTGGSVSTLTIQRTQQEDSAVYLCASSSGTSLDNEQFFGPGTRLTVL.